The 21 T cell receptor beta chains presented below share a single source sample, sequenced in a study of molecular identifiers for immune sequencing clone quantification. MiXCR was run by TCRdb on the PCR reads, yielding one entry per CDR3 protein. The data show around 40,000 distinct CDR3 sequences, 15% to 20% seen once. Material for sequencing was naive CD8+ T cells from blood, with Jurkat cell RNA spiked in. As for subset: FACS-sorted CD8+CD4-CCR7+CD45RA+ naive T cells. These receptors came from a human donor in good health. Some libraries in this study had Jurkat cell RNA spiked in.

This chain connects TRBV5-5 to TRBJ2-7, with no clear D. The germline V gene encodes CDR1 SGHKS and CDR2 YYEKEE (reference sequence). The CDR3 loop spans 12 amino acids. Trimming removed 0 bases at V and 4 bases at J, with 5 bases between. The CDR3 sequence is CASSLAYYEQYF. CDR3 DNA sequence: TGTGCCAGCAGCTTGGCCTATTACGAGCAGTACTTC.

This clonotype was counted many times. The rearrangement uses TRBV6-2 or TRBV6-3 and TRBJ2-3; 9 nucleotides agree with TRBD2. The CDR3 has 14 residues. J lost 2 bases, V lost 10 bases, and 7 bases had no gene match. Germline values: CDR1 MNHEY, CDR2 SVGEGT. The CDR3 region has the DNA TGTGCCACCCTGCGGGGGGGCCTCACAGATACGCAGTATTTT. This translates into CATLRGGLTDTQYF.

This clonotype was seen repeatedly, ten times or more. The chain joins TRBV19 to TRBJ1-1, with D uncertain. The germline CDR1 and CDR2 sequences are LNHDA and SQIVND (reference sequence). The CDR3 extends over 10 amino acids. V lost 7 bases and J 6 bases, leaving 6 bases between the germline ends. The CDR3 region is CASNGPEAFF. The CDR3 DNA follows: TGTGCCAGTAATGGCCCTGAAGCTTTCTTT.

This clonotype appeared a few times. The rearrangement uses TRBV10-3 and TRBJ1-5; possible D gene TRBD1, 6 bases. The germline CDR1 and CDR2 sequences are ENHRY and SYGVKD. The CDR3 covers 15 residues. V dropped 1 base and J dropped 3 bases, with 10 bases sitting between them. The CDR3 reads CAISELGDNNQPQHF. The CDR3 coding sequence is TGTGCCATCAGTGAGTTGGGGGACAACAATCAGCCCCAGCATTTT.

The table lists this clonotype with many counts. The rearrangement uses TRBV9 and TRBJ2-6; 7 bases fit TRBD1. V lost 4 bases, J lost 0 bases, and 13 bases stayed unmatched. The V gene's germline CDR1 is SGDLS and CDR2 YYNGEE. The CDR3 is 19 amino acids. The DNA for the CDR3 is TGTGCCAGCAGCACAGAGGGGACAGACTACTACTCTGGGGCCAACGTCCTGACTTTC. This codes for CASSTEGTDYYSGANVLTF.

As to this clonotype: A much larger clone lies a single base off, so this may be a read error. The gene calls are TRBV4-1 and TRBJ2-1; D gene unclear. The germline V gene has CDR1 MGHRA and CDR2 YSYEKL. This CDR3 contains 15 residues. The CDR3 reads CACSIDRSTNNEQFF. In DNA, the CDR3 is TGCGCCTGCAGCATCGACCGAAGTACGAACAATGAGCAGTTCTTC.

The rearrangement joins TRBV9 to TRBJ1-1; unclear D gene. The CDR3 length is 13 residues. Germline assignment: CDR1 SGDLS and CDR2 YYNGEE. The ends were cut back, 0 bases at V and 6 bases at J, with 9 bases in the middle. The CDR3 DNA reads TGTGCCAGCAGCGTAGGATCGGCGGCTGAAGCTTTCTTT. Amino acids: CASSVGSAAEAFF.

This clonotype was picked up many times. The V gene is TRBV29-1, the J gene TRBJ2-3; tentatively, D is TRBD1 (6 bases). The V and J ends lost 3 bases and 0 bases respectively, with 10 bases between them. Germline V gene sequence: CDR1 SQVTM, CDR2 ANQGSEA. CDR3 length: 14 residues. The CDR3 protein is CSVEGQSSTDTQYF. CDR3 bases: TGCAGCGTTGAGGGACAATCTAGCACAGATACGCAGTATTTT.

A note on this clonotype: Since no conserved phenylalanine or tryptophan closes the CDR3, a read error is the likely cause. CDR3 sequence (DNA): TGTGCCAGCAGCTTGGAGGACTACGAGCAGTACATC. Translating it yields CASSLEDYEQYI. The chain has TRBV5-4 and TRBJ2-7; no clear D. Trimming cost V 0 bases and J 3 bases, with 4 bases left between them. CDR3 length: 12 amino acids. Germline loops: CDR1 SGHNT, CDR2 YYREEE (reference sequence).

Relative to its sample, this clonotype is medium-sized (0.01 to 0.1%). The V gene is TRBV29-1, the J gene TRBJ2-3; 10 positions match TRBD1. V dropped 2 bases and J dropped 6; count of bases not matched to a gene: 5. This CDR3 is built from 14 residues. CDR1 is SQVTM, CDR2 ANQGSEA, per germline. CDR3 loop: CSVETTGGGDTQYF. In DNA, the CDR3 is TGCAGCGTTGAAACGACAGGGGGCGGCGATACGCAGTATTTT.

The V call is TRBV7-6, the J call TRBJ2-3, with 9 bases identical to TRBD1. Trimming removed 3 bases from V and 3 bases from J; junction bases left unmatched: 7. In germline, CDR1 is SGHVS, CDR2 FNYEAQ. The CDR3 has 16 residues. CDR3 protein: CASSLFTGGRTDTQYF. The CDR3 bases are TGTGCCAGCAGCTTGTTTACAGGGGGCCGTACAGATACGCAGTATTTT. The full variable domain, rest sourced from reference TRBV7-6 and TRBJ2-3, is GAGVSQSPRYKVTKRGQDVALRCDPISGHVSLYWYRQALGQGPEFLTYFNYEAQQDKSGLPNDRFSAERPEGSISTLTIQRTEQRDSAMYRCASSLFTGGRTDTQYFGPGTRLTVL.

This clonotype was seen at least ten times. V gene TRBV7-9 combines with J gene TRBJ2-2; D not certain. V dropped 8 bases and J dropped 5 bases, with 15 bases sitting between them. The CDR3 has 14 residues. CDR1 is SEHNR, CDR2 FQNEAQ, per germline (reference sequence). In nucleotides, the CDR3 is TGTGCCAGCCTTAACCCCGGCGAGACCGGGGAGCTGTTTTTT. The encoded protein is CASLNPGETGELFF. The variable domain in full, completed from reference TRBV7-9 and TRBJ2-2, reads DTGVSQNPRHKITKRGQNVTFRCDPISEHNRLYWYRQTLGQGPEFLTYFQNEAQLEKSRLLSDRFSAERPKGSFSTLEIQRTEQGDSAMYLCASLNPGETGELFFGEGSRLTVL.

The genes are TRBV27 and TRBJ1-5; D unclear. Trimming removed 0 bases at V and 3 bases at J, with 9 bases between. The CDR3 is made up of 15 amino acids. Germline CDR1 reads MNHEY; CDR2 reads SMNVEV (reference sequence). CDR3 coding DNA: TGTGCCAGCAGTTTATCGTGGCAGATCAATCAGCCCCAGCATTTT. Its protein is CASSLSWQINQPQHF.

In this sample, this clonotype turned up many times. J is TRBJ1-2 and V is TRBV20-1, with D hard to call. Trimming took off 1 base at V and 4 bases at J, with 7 bases between the two ends. Germline CDR1 reads DFQATT; CDR2 reads SNEGSKA (reference sequence). The CDR3 contains 12 residues. The CDR3 region is CSARGVGYGYTF. CDR3 sequence (DNA): TGCAGTGCTAGAGGGGTTGGCTATGGCTACACCTTC.

This clonotype was observed many times. V gene TRBV2 combines with J gene TRBJ1-4; D possibly corresponds to TRBD1 (5 bases). CDR3 length: 15 residues. V lost 8 bases to trimming and J lost 10 bases, with 23 bases between them. In germline, CDR1 is SNHLY, CDR2 FYNNEI. CDR3 nucleotides: TGTGCCAGCTACCCAGTTGAGACCCCCGGGGGAAAACTGTTTTTT. This sequence encodes CASYPVETPGGKLFF.

In this sample, this clonotype turned up many times. The chain has TRBV12-3 or TRBV12-4 and TRBJ2-3; D may correspond to TRBD1 or TRBD2 (5 bases each). CDR3 length equals 15 residues. Trimming pared 4 bases from V and 1 base from J, leaving 12 bases between. The chain's CDR3 is CASSSGAGRTDTQYF. Written as DNA, the CDR3 is TGTGCCAGCAGTTCCGGGGCTGGGCGCACAGATACGCAGTATTTT.

This clonotype occurred many times. This chain links TRBV4-1 with TRBJ2-5, with 8 bases identical to TRBD2. The length of the CDR3 is 15 residues. The ends lost 4 bases at V and 0 bases at J; junction bases unmatched: 4. From germline, CDR1 is MGHRA and CDR2 YSYEKL. As DNA, the CDR3 is TGCGCCAGCAGCCCCAGCGGGAGCAACCAAGAGACCCAGTACTTC. It codes for CASSPSGSNQETQYF.

This chain connects TRBV7-9 to TRBJ2-3; no clear D gene. Trimming shortened V by 8 bases and J by 0 bases, and 6 bases separated the two germline ends. From germline, CDR1 is SEHNR and CDR2 FQNEAQ (reference sequence). The CDR3 is 12 amino acids. The CDR3 loop reads CASHYSTDTQYF. The CDR3, as DNA: TGTGCCAGCCATTATAGCACAGATACGCAGTATTTT.

This clonotype showed up many times. V and J are TRBV7-3 and TRBJ2-1; D possibly corresponds to TRBD1 (6 bases). V was clipped by 5 bases and J by 7 bases, with 12 bases between them. The CDR3 totals 13 residues. Germline V CDR1 and CDR2: SGHTA, FQGTGA. DNA for the CDR3: TGTGCCAGCAGCCATTTTAGGGGGAATGAGCAGTTCTTC. It translates to CASSHFRGNEQFF.

This clonotype came up many times. The chain couples TRBV10-2 to TRBJ1-2, with 10 bases matching TRBD1. The CDR3 length is 19 residues. The germline CDR1 and CDR2 sequences are WSHSY and SAAADI. The V gene end was trimmed by 2 bases and the J gene end by 0 bases; junction bases not matched to a gene: 12. For the CDR3, the DNA is TGCGCCAGCAGTGAGATGCGGGGCGGGACAGGGGTAGCTAACTATGGCTACACCTTC. It codes for CASSEMRGGTGVANYGYTF.

This clonotype showed up many times. This chain connects TRBV19 to TRBJ2-1, with D uncertain. Germline values: CDR1 LNHDA, CDR2 SQIVND (reference sequence). V lost 1 base to trimming and J lost 6 bases, with 13 bases between them. CDR3 length equals 15 residues. DNA of the CDR3: TGTGCCAGTAGTATAGGGCTAGTTAACGTCAATGAGCAGTTCTTC. Amino acids: CASSIGLVNVNEQFF.